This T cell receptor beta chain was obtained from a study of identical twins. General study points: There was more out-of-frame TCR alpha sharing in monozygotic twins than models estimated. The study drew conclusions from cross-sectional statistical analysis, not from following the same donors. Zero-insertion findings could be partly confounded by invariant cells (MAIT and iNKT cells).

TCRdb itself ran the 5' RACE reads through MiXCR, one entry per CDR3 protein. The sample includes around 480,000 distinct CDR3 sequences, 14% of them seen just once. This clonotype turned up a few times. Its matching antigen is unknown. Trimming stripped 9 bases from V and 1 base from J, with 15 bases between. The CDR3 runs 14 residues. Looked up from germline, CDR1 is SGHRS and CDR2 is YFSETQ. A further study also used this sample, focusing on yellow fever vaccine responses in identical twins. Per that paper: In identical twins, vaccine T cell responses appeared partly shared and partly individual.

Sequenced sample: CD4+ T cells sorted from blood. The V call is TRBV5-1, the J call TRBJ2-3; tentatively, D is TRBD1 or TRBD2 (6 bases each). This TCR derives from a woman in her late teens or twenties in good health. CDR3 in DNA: TGCGCCACCGGAGGGGGGATCGGCACAGATACGCAGTATTTT. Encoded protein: CATGGGIGTDTQYF.